What follows describes a single T cell receptor beta chain. Germline V gives CDR1 LGHNA, CDR2 YSLEER. The V and J ends lost 1 base and 4 bases respectively, with 19 bases between them. CDR3 length: 17 residues. These data are taken from a study of lymphopenia after photon versus proton radiotherapy. The protocol was immunoSEQ multiplex PCR, while the TCRdb copy is restricted to in-frame clones and leaves out a portion. The sample consists of 67,000 or so clones, about 89% of them appearing once. This receptor was identified in an elderly man with esophageal cancer. J is TRBJ1-2 and V is TRBV4-3; D gene unclear. The sequencing here drew on peripheral blood, taken from a patient treated with proton-based radiotherapy. CDR3: CASSQGRGGTVGYGYTF. As DNA, the CDR3 is TGCGCCAGCAGCCAAGGTAGAGGCGGAACGGTTGGCTATGGCTACACCTTC.